Shown below are 31 T cell receptor beta chains from a single sample sequenced in a study of Graves' ophthalmopathy and Graves' hyperthyroidism. Scientists amplified the TCR beta CDR3 regions from RNA transcripts. The first-round RT-PCR employed HTBI primers together with the Qiagen OneStep RT-PCR kit. A multiplex PCR was then performed as the second round. Via MiXCR, TCRdb re-called the multiplex PCR reads, giving one row per CDR3 protein. The sample carries 400,000 or so distinct CDR3 sequences, approximately 18% recorded once. The sample taken for sequencing was peripheral blood. Receptor source: an adult woman with stable Graves' hyperthyroidism.

This clonotype came up many times. The chain links TRBV4-2 to TRBJ1-6; D is possibly TRBD1 (5 bases). Germline-derived CDR1 and CDR2 are LGHNA and YNFKEQ. The CDR3 runs to 16 residues. Trimming cost V 2 bases and J 10 bases, with 18 bases left between them. This CDR3 is CASSQTRGGSGSPLHF. The DNA of the CDR3 is TGTGCCAGCAGCCAAACACGGGGGGGATCTGGCTCACCCCTCCACTTT.

This clonotype has ten or more counts. The chain is built from TRBV6-2 or TRBV6-3 and TRBJ2-4, with 9 bases fitting TRBD2. The V segment lost 3 bases and the J segment 7 bases; nucleotides outside the gene matches: 22. The CDR3 totals 20 residues. The germline V gene encodes CDR1 MNHEY and CDR2 SVGEGT. CDR3 residues: CASSYRPFGLAGVGENIQYF. The CDR3 DNA reads as TGTGCCAGCAGTTATAGGCCCTTCGGGTTAGCGGGAGTAGGGGAGAACATTCAGTACTTC.

In the case of this clonotype: Germline and junction disagree at one end, which may indicate a read error. The genes are TRBV11-2 and TRBJ2-7; D unresolved. CDR1 and CDR2 (germline): SGHAT, FQNNGV. This CDR3 has 14 amino acids. This CDR3 is CASSLGPGSYDQYF. DNA of the CDR3: TGTGCCAGCAGCTTAGGACCGGGCTCCTACGATCAGTACTTC. The variable domain in full, with the rest retrieved from reference TRBV11-2 and TRBJ2-7, is EAGVAQSPRYKIIEKRQSVAFWCNPISGHATLYWYQQILGQGPKLLIQFQNNGVVDDSQLPKDRFSAERLKGVDSTLKIQPAKLEDSAVYLCASSLGPGSYDQYFGPGTRLTVT.

This clonotype was recorded a few times. CDR3 loop: CASSADPGQGPYEQYF. The CDR3 DNA reads as TGTGCCAGCAGCGCAGATCCGGGACAGGGACCCTACGAGCAGTACTTC. The chain combines TRBV9 with TRBJ2-7, with 9 bases matching TRBD1. There are 16 residues in the CDR3. Germline trimming cut 3 bases from V and 2 bases from J; bases unmatched to any gene: 9. The germline CDR1 and CDR2 sequences are SGDLS and YYNGEE.

V is TRBV6-1 and J is TRBJ2-5; TRBD2 agrees at 7 bases. Germline assignment: CDR1 MNHNS and CDR2 SASEGT. The CDR3 has 14 residues. V trimming: 6 bases; J trimming: 4 bases; junction bases outside the gene matches: 8. CDR3: CASRADGGRETQYF. As DNA, the CDR3 is TGTGCCAGCAGGGCCGACGGGGGGAGAGAGACCCAGTACTTC.

This clonotype was detected many times. V is TRBV29-1 and J is TRBJ2-5; D might be TRBD1 (6 bases). V was cut by 4 bases and J by 5 bases, with 8 bases left in between. Germline values: CDR1 SQVTM, CDR2 ANQGSEA. The CDR3 consists of 11 residues. This CDR3 reads CSVGQGETQYF. The CDR3 region has the DNA TGCAGCGTTGGCCAGGGGGAGACCCAGTACTTC. The full variable domain, in which reference TRBV29-1 and TRBJ2-5 provide the parts outside the CDR3, is SAVISQKPSRDICQRGTSLTIQCQVDSQVTMMFWYRQQPGQSLTLIATANQGSEATYESGFVIDKFPISRPNLTFSTLTVSNMSPEDSSIYLCSVGQGETQYFGPGTRLLVL.

This clonotype was counted many times. This chain connects TRBV20-1 to TRBJ1-2; D is unresolved. Between the trimmed V and J ends, which lost 1 base and 8 bases, there was a span of 8 bases. CDR1 and CDR2 (germline): DFQATT, SNEGSKA (reference sequence). This CDR3 is built from 11 residues. As DNA, the CDR3 is TGCAGTGCTAGAGGTTGGGGAGGCTACACCTTC. Encoded protein: CSARGWGGYTF.

This clonotype showed up many times. The J gene is TRBJ1-1, the V gene TRBV6-5; D gene unclear. Trimming shortened V by 0 bases and J by 0 bases, and 8 bases separated the two germline ends. Per germline, CDR1 MNHEY and CDR2 SVGAGI. The CDR3 runs to 15 residues. CDR3 nucleotide sequence: TGTGCCAGCAGTTACTCGCCTGCCATGAACACTGAAGCTTTCTTT. Protein sequence: CASSYSPAMNTEAFF.

V is TRBV6-5 and J is TRBJ1-2; TRBD1 might be the D (5 bases). Germline CDR1 and CDR2: MNHEY and SVGAGI. The V gene lost 0 bases and the J gene lost 11 bases, with 19 bases spanning the gap. There are 15 residues in the CDR3. The CDR3 here is CASSYSPVGAGGYTF. For the CDR3, the DNA is TGTGCCAGCAGTTACTCGCCAGTGGGCGCGGGGGGTTACACCTTC.

This clonotype was counted at least ten times. V and J are TRBV27 and TRBJ2-7, with 7 bases aligning to TRBD1. The V segment lost 5 bases and the J segment 3 bases; nucleotides outside the gene matches: 7. There are 14 residues in the CDR3. Looked up from germline, CDR1 is MNHEY and CDR2 is SMNVEV (reference sequence). The chain's CDR3 is CASSPPGQYYEQYF. For the CDR3, the DNA is TGTGCCAGCAGTCCCCCGGGACAGTACTACGAGCAGTACTTC.

This clonotype was detected ten times or more. The gene calls are TRBV6-1 and TRBJ2-3; TRBD2 agrees at 13 bases. The V segment lost 7 bases and the J segment 5 bases; nucleotides outside the gene matches: 6. The length of the CDR3 is 15 residues. Looked up from germline, CDR1 is MNHNS and CDR2 is SASEGT. The CDR3 loop is CASTGLAGAGDTQYF. For the CDR3, the DNA is TGTGCCAGCACTGGACTAGCGGGAGCCGGAGATACGCAGTATTTT.

V usage is TRBV29-1 and J usage is TRBJ2-4; the D gene is possibly TRBD2 (6 bases). Germline V gives CDR1 SQVTM, CDR2 ANQGSEA. V was pared by 4 bases and J by 5 bases, with 21 bases between. The CDR3 contains 16 residues. Here the CDR3 DNA reads TGCAGCGTTGTGGGGGGTTGGGGGTTGGACCAAAACATTCAGTACTTC. The encoded protein is CSVVGGWGLDQNIQYF.

This clonotype came up many times. The rearrangement joins TRBV27 to TRBJ2-3, with 7 nucleotides matching TRBD1. CDR1 and CDR2 from the germline V gene are MNHEY and SMNVEV (reference sequence). This CDR3 is built from 17 residues. Trimming took 0 bases from V and 0 from J; bases not matched to a gene: 6. The CDR3 DNA sequence: TGTGCCAGCAGTTTATCGACACAGACAGGGAGCACAGATACGCAGTATTTT. This codes for CASSLSTQTGSTDTQYF.

This clonotype was seen at least ten times. The chain is built from TRBV6-2 or TRBV6-3 and TRBJ1-5; D uncertain. The V and J ends lost 6 bases and 5 bases respectively, with 14 bases between them. CDR1 and CDR2 (germline): MNHEY, SVGEGT. The CDR3 covers 14 residues. The CDR3: CASSPALWDQPQHF. In DNA form, the CDR3 reads TGTGCCAGCAGCCCGGCACTATGGGATCAGCCCCAGCATTTT.

This clonotype was picked up one time. With a much larger clone just one base away, this may be a read error. The chain employs TRBV14 and TRBJ2-7; either TRBD1 or TRBD2 may supply D (5 bases each). The CDR3 sequence is 14 residues long. Trimming removed 1 base at V and 5 bases at J, with 12 bases between. Germline CDR1 reads SGHDN; CDR2 reads FVKESK. The DNA of the CDR3 is TGTGCCAGCAGCCAAGTTCAGGGACCGGACGAGCAGTACTTC. It codes for CASSQVQGPDEQYF.

This clonotype was observed a few times. The chain links TRBV28 to TRBJ2-4, with 7 bases aligning to TRBD1. V lost 5 bases and J lost 7; bases outside the gene matches: 8. The CDR3 is 14 residues long. The germline gives CDR1 MDHEN, CDR2 SYDVKM. The DNA of the CDR3 is TGTGCCAGCAGTCCTCCGACAGGGTGGAACATTCAGTACTTC. It codes for CASSPPTGWNIQYF.

This clonotype was counted ten times or more. This chain connects TRBV20-1 to TRBJ2-7; no reliable D call. The germline V gene encodes CDR1 DFQATT and CDR2 SNEGSKA (reference sequence). Trimming took off 2 bases at V and 0 bases at J, with 5 bases between the two ends. This CDR3 is 12 amino acids long. DNA of the CDR3: TGCAGTGCTAGAAAGAGCTCCTACGAGCAGTACTTC. Residues: CSARKSSYEQYF.

This clonotype was seen only a few times. The chain combines TRBV11-2 with TRBJ2-2, with TRBD2 identical over 9 bases. CDR3 size: 17 residues. Trimming at V came to 4 bases and at J to 6 bases, leaving 12 bases not matched to a gene. Germline-derived CDR1 and CDR2 are SGHAT and FQNNGV. CDR3 protein: CASSSPIGGRVSGELFF. The DNA for the CDR3 is TGTGCCAGCAGCTCCCCCATCGGCGGGAGGGTTTCCGGGGAGCTGTTTTTT. Together with reference TRBV11-2 and TRBJ2-2, the CDR3 gives the full variable domain: EAGVAQSPRYKIIEKRQSVAFWCNPISGHATLYWYQQILGQGPKLLIQFQNNGVVDDSQLPKDRFSAERLKGVDSTLKIQPAKLEDSAVYLCASSSPIGGRVSGELFFGEGSRLTVL.

This chain joins TRBV15 and TRBJ2-4; no definite D call. The V gene's germline CDR1 is LNHNV and CDR2 YYDKDF (reference sequence). This CDR3 is built from 13 residues. With 0 bases removed from V and 12 bases from J, the gap between germline ends came to 12 bases. Here the CDR3 reads CATSREALTAQYF. Written as DNA, the CDR3 is TGTGCCACCAGCAGAGAAGCCTTAACGGCTCAGTACTTC.

This clonotype was observed at least ten times. The chain uses TRBV28 and TRBJ1-1; D is unresolved. There are 17 residues in the CDR3. Germline V gives CDR1 MDHEN, CDR2 SYDVKM. Trimming removed 5 bases at V and 4 bases at J, with 23 bases between. The CDR3 here is CASSTLLRSGVVTEAFF. The CDR3 coding sequence is TGTGCCAGCAGTACCCTACTCCGCAGCGGGGTAGTCACTGAAGCTTTCTTT.

This clonotype appeared many times. One end of the junction is discordant with germline, which a read error may explain. This rearrangement joins TRBV30 to TRBJ1-6; D remains unclear. The CDR3 totals 12 residues. Germline V gene lookup returns CDR1 GTSNPN and CDR2 SVGIG (reference sequence). The CDR3, as DNA: TGTGCCTGGAGTGCGGAGCGGAGACGGCTCGTTTTT. This translates into CAWSAERRRLVF.

This sequence joins TRBV20-1 and TRBJ2-5, with 8 bases fitting TRBD1. Germline CDR1 is DFQATT and CDR2 is SNEGSKA (reference sequence). With V trimmed by 0 bases and J by 5 bases, 5 bases remained unmatched. The CDR3 length is 14 residues. The DNA of the CDR3 is TGCAGTGCTAGAGAATCGACAGGGGAGGAGACCCAGTACTTC. It codes for CSARESTGEETQYF.

This clonotype was detected ten times or more. This rearrangement joins TRBV14 to TRBJ1-2; D ambiguous. Trimming took off 1 base at V and 6 bases at J, with 9 bases between the two ends. Germline CDR1 SGHDN, CDR2 FVKESK. This CDR3 is 13 amino acids long. The CDR3 region has the DNA TGTGCCAGCAGCCAAGGGCAGGTCCATGGCTACACCTTC. This translates into CASSQGQVHGYTF.

The J gene is TRBJ2-7, the V gene TRBV18; 9 bases are a match to TRBD1. V dropped 0 bases and J dropped 3; count of bases not matched to a gene: 3. This CDR3 has 15 amino acids. The germline V gene has CDR1 KGHSH and CDR2 LQKENI. The CDR3 region has the DNA TGTGCCAGCTCACCACCGACAGGGGGGTACTACGAGCAGTACTTC. Its translation: CASSPPTGGYYEQYF.

This clonotype was seen ten or more times. The chain couples TRBV4-1 to TRBJ1-1, with 12 bases matching TRBD1. The CDR3 runs to 15 residues. Germline CDR1 and CDR2: MGHRA and YSYEKL. Trimming took 4 bases from V and 5 from J; bases not matched to a gene: 5. Written as DNA, the CDR3 is TGCGCCAGCAGCCTTGGGGGACAGGGGGCGACTGAAGCTTTCTTT. This encodes CASSLGGQGATEAFF.

This chain joins TRBV29-1 and TRBJ1-1, with D unresolved. Trimming removed 4 bases at V and 0 bases at J, with 12 bases between. The CDR3 is 14 amino acids. Germline CDR1 SQVTM, CDR2 ANQGSEA. CDR3 in DNA: TGCAGCGTTGTGGTACTGACTCTGAACACTGAAGCTTTCTTT. Amino acid sequence: CSVVVLTLNTEAFF.

This chain links TRBV27 with TRBJ1-6, with D perhaps TRBD1 (5 bases). The CDR3 runs to 14 residues. The germline CDR1 and CDR2 sequences are MNHEY and SMNVEV (reference sequence). Trimming left V 4 bases short and J 10 bases short, with 14 bases between. DNA of the CDR3: TGTGCCAGCAGTTCTGCCAGGGCCACATCACCCCTCCACTTT. Protein sequence: CASSSARATSPLHF.

Comments on this clonotype: A much larger clone differs by one base, so this may be a read error. The CDR3 region has the DNA TGTGCCAGCAGCGTAGGTCTCCCTTGGAACACCGGGGGGCTGTTTTTT. Translated, it gives CASSVGLPWNTGGLFF. This chain joins TRBV9 and TRBJ2-2; TRBD2 might be the D (6 bases). CDR3 length equals 16 residues. Germline V gene lookup returns CDR1 SGDLS and CDR2 YYNGEE.

This clonotype showed up many times. V is TRBV28 and J is TRBJ2-7; 8 bases agree with TRBD1. Germline lookup yields CDR1 MDHEN and CDR2 SYDVKM. The CDR3 is 13 amino acids. The ends lost 6 bases at V and 5 bases at J; junction bases unmatched: 6. This CDR3 is CASRRTGSNEQYF. DNA for the CDR3: TGTGCCAGCAGACGGACAGGGTCCAACGAGCAGTACTTC.

This clonotype was picked up many times. CDR3 DNA sequence: TGTGCCAGCAGCTGGGTAGGGGGCACCGGGGAGCTGTTTTTT. Its translation: CASSWVGGTGELFF. V is TRBV11-2 and J is TRBJ2-2, with a weak D call TRBD1 (6 bases). Deletions cut 4 bases from V and 4 bases from J, with 10 bases between. Germline CDR1 SGHAT, CDR2 FQNNGV. The CDR3 spans 14 residues.

This chain uses TRBV5-1 with TRBJ1-2; TRBD1 aligns across 8 bases. The trim removed 4 bases at V and 3 bases at J, leaving 11 bases unmatched. Germline V lookup: CDR1 SGHRS, CDR2 YFSETQ. The CDR3 length is 16 residues. In DNA, the CDR3 is TGCGCCAGCAGCGCGGCTTCTGGACAGGGTTACTATGGCTACACCTTC. Its protein product is CASSAASGQGYYGYTF.